This T cell receptor (beta chain) was sequenced during a study of TIL therapy for anti-PD-1-resistant metastatic lung cancer. Time point given: pre-treatment sample, taken before nivolumab and TIL therapy. V was cut by 2 bases and J by 8 bases, with 7 bases left in between. This CDR3 comprises 12 residues. Per the germline V gene, CDR1 is LGHNA and CDR2 is YSLEER. Sequencing used immunoSEQ v3. Assay: immunoSEQ multiplex PCR; the TCRdb copy retains only in-frame clones and omits some. Of around 50,000 clones listed, more than 60% are singletons. The clonotype originates from a person between 30 and 80 years old with non-small cell lung cancer. The V call is TRBV4-3, the J call TRBJ2-1; D call uncertain. Sequenced material: blood, taken at baseline. The CDR3 DNA sequence: TGCGCCAGCAGCCAACAAAGGGATGAGCAGTTCTTC. It specifies CASSQQRDEQFF.